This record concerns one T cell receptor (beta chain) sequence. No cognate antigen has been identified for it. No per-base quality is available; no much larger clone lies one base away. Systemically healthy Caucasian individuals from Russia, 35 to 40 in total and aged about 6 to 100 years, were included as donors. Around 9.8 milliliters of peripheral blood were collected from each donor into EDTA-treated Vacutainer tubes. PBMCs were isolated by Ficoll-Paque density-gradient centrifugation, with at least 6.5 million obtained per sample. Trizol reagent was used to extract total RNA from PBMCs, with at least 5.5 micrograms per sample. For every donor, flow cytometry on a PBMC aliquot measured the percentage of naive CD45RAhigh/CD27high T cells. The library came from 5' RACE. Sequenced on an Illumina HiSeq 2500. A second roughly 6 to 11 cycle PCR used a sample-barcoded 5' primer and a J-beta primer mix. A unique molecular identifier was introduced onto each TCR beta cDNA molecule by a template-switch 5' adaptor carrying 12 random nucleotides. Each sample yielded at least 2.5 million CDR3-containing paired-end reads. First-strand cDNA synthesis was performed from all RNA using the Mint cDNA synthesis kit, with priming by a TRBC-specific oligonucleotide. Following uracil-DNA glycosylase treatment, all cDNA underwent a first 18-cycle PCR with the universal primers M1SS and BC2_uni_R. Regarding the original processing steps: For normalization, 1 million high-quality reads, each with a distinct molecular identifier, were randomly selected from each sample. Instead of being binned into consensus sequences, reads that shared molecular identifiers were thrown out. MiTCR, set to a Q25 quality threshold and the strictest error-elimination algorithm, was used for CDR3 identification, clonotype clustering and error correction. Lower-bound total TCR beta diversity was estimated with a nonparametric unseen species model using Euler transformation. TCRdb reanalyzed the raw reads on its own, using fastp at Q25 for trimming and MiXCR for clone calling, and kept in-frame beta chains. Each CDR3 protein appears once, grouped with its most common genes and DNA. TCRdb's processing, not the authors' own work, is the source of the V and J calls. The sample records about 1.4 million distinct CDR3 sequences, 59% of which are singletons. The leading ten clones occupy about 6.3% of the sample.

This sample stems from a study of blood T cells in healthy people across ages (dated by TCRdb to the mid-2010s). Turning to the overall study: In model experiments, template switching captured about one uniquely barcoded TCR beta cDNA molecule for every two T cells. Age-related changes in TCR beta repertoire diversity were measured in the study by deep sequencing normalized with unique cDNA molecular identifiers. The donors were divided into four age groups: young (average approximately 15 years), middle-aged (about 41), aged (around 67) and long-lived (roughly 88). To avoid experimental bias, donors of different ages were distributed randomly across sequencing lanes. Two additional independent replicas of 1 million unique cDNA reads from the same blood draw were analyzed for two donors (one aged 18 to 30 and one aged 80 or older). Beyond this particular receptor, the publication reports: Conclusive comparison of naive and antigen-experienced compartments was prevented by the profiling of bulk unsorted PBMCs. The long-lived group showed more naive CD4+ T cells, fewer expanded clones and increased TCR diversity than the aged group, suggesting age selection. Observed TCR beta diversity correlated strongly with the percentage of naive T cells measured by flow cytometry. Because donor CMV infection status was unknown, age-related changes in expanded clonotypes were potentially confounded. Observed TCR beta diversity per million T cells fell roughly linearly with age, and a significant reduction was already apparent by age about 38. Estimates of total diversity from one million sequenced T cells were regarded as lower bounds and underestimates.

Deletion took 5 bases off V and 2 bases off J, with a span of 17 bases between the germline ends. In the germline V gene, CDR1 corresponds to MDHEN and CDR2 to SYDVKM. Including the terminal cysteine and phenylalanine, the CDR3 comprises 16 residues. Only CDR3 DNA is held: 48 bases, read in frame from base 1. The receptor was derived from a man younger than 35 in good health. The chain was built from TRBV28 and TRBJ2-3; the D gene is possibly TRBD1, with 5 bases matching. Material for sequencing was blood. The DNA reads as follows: TGTGCCAGCAGTCCAAATCAGGGTTACTTCACAGATACGCAGTATTTT. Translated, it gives CASSPNQGYFTDTQYF.